This is a list of T cell receptor beta chains from one sample in a study of T cells in Graves' hyperthyroidism and ophthalmopathy. TCRdb passed the multiplex PCR reads through MiXCR, listing each CDR3 protein once. In the table there are a few hundred thousand distinct CDR3 sequences, roughly 13% of which are singletons. Material for sequencing was blood. The receptor source for this set is a middle-aged woman with Graves' ophthalmopathy. The CDR3 runs from the conserved cysteine through the conserved F or W. The order of the fields is J gene, V gene, CDR3 protein.

TRBJ1-2	TRBV2	CASRGEWGYGYTF
TRBJ1-1	TRBV24-1	CATSDPRGPGTEAFF
TRBJ2-5	TRBV28	CASRPGTHQETQYF
TRBJ2-7	TRBV19	CASSIQLSYEQYF
TRBJ2-1	TRBV6-2/TRBV6-3	CASSPFNQFGQFF
TRBJ2-1	TRBV11-2	CASSLRSGVGNEQFF
TRBJ2-2	TRBV5-4	CASSTDRKNTGELFF
TRBJ1-2	TRBV27	CASSDDGSYGYTF
TRBJ2-5	TRBV6-6	CASSYGVGLGMGLKQETQYF
TRBJ2-2	TRBV20-1	CSARGLFANTGELFF
TRBJ1-2	TRBV7-6	CASSSGGGPYGYTF
TRBJ1-4	TRBV3-1	CASSQTQGYEKLFF
TRBJ2-3	TRBV30	CAHRGPSDTQYF
TRBJ1-4	TRBV27	CASSSISGLLNEKLFF
TRBJ2-2	TRBV7-2	CASSPGRGTGELFF
TRBJ2-7	TRBV6-1	CASSVAHSYEQYF
TRBJ2-1	TRBV18	CASSGTGADSYNEQFF
TRBJ1-1	TRBV6-5	CASSYSDSGYTEAFF
TRBJ2-1	TRBV20-1	CSAKGTSGVGNEQFF
TRBJ2-3	TRBV30	CAWSVRRGDTQYF
TRBJ2-1	TRBV24-1	CATSDSAGADNEQFF
TRBJ1-5	TRBV5-1	CASSLAGQSNQPQHF
TRBJ2-4	TRBV20-1	CSARDRRRLNIQYF
TRBJ2-1	TRBV29-1	CSVSERGSYNEQFF
TRBJ2-7	TRBV11-2	CASSYGYGGSYEQYF
TRBJ2-7	TRBV29-1	CSVGREYEQYF
TRBJ1-2	TRBV28	CASSFHRNYGYTF
TRBJ2-2	TRBV19	CASSVNTGELFF
TRBJ1-1	TRBV2	CASSLTLGTEAFF
TRBJ1-1	TRBV5-1	CASSLEGSGASEAFF
TRBJ1-2	TRBV3-1	CASRYGDNGYTF
TRBJ2-1	TRBV3-1	CASSQDGLVVYEQFF
TRBJ2-5	TRBV20-1	CSARVPGDTQETQYF
TRBJ2-7	TRBV25-1	CASSEVGRSSYEQYF
TRBJ2-1	TRBV24-1	CATARTDGKNNNEQFF
TRBJ1-1	TRBV24-1	CATSDGPANTEAFF
TRBJ1-6	TRBV11-2	CASSQEEGVTPLHF
TRBJ1-4	TRBV19	CASSLGPEAGKLFF
TRBJ1-5	TRBV20-1	CSVSGQGDQPQHF
TRBJ1-5	TRBV2	CASSIAGGKNQPQHF
TRBJ1-3	TRBV18	CASSRDNGNTIYF
TRBJ1-5	TRBV20-1	CSATGGGYQPQHF
TRBJ2-1	TRBV27	CASTRTSGKNEQSF
TRBJ1-3	TRBV6-1	CASKRGVGNTIYF
TRBJ2-1	TRBV6-1	CASSVAGVSYNEQFF
TRBJ2-5	TRBV6-1	CASSPLTAPLPPETQYF
TRBJ1-4	TRBV10-3	CAISVELEPQQVVIPFNEKLFF
TRBJ1-1	TRBV20-1	CSARPWGRNTEAFF
TRBJ1-1	TRBV4-1	CASSQDIRITEAFF
TRBJ2-1	TRBV18	CASSPGQGVLGSYNEQFF
TRBJ2-4	TRBV10-1	CASSPRRASDIQYF
TRBJ2-7	TRBV3-1	CASSLTSGAIYEQYF
TRBJ1-4	TRBV20-1	CSATVDATNEKLFF
TRBJ2-7	TRBV7-9	CASSPLEGLVYYEQYF
TRBJ1-1	TRBV2	CASSVERGTEAFF
TRBJ2-7	TRBV2	CASSEFTGTSYEQYF